This TCR beta chain emerged from a study of shared clonotypes between healthy human individuals (dated by TCRdb to the early 2020s). With regard to the full study: The cohort included three men and a couple of women between 18 and 49 years of age. For each donor, three plates each were used for CD4 naive and CD4 memory, two plates were used for CD8 naive, and one plate was used for CD8 memory. To estimate repertoire size and how much clonotype sharing occurs between individuals, the study deeply sequenced the blood TCR repertoires of five healthy adults. To increase sequencing depth and limit assay-specific biases, TCR repertoire library preparation and sequencing were carried out by different laboratories using diverse techniques. Leukapheresis yielded between about 0.85 and 10 billion PBMCs per donor.

With respect to this clone: Its antigen is not yet known. The input lacks base qualities; no much larger clone sits a single base away.

CD8 naive samples were CD45RO-negative cells positively selected for CCR7, giving a CD45RA+CCR7+ population that excluded TemRA cells. Healthy HIV-negative adults with no recently reported acute infections or vaccinations were included as donors. Every donor was a Caucasian adult residing in Nashville, Tennessee, USA. Blood was obtained by leukapheresis, after which PBMCs were separated by Ficoll-Histopaque density gradient centrifugation and cryopreserved in liquid nitrogen vapor phase. Analytical flow cytometry was used to check the purity and quantity of each magnetically sorted T cell population. Genomic DNA was isolated from every sorted fraction and measured by UV absorbance on a Nanodrop 2000c. From cysteine to phenylalanine, the CDR3 is 15 amino acids long. Only the CDR3 part of the read is kept: 45 bases, read in frame from the first base. Taken from the germline V gene (reference sequence), the CDR1 and CDR2 loops are GTSNPN and SVGIG. V and J lose 0 bases and 5 bases, and a span of 14 bases separates them.

TCR CDR3 regions were amplified from genomic DNA by multiplex PCR using the deep immunoSEQ assay. Extracted genomic DNA from each cell subset was distributed evenly across all wells of several immunoSEQ 96-well plates, and each plate was treated as a replicate. For sorted subsets, approximately 0.2 ug of genomic DNA, equivalent to around 29,000 T cell genomes, went into each replicate PCR. Purified libraries were measured with a Qubit 3.0 fluorometer, size-checked on a Bioanalyzer 2100, and measured again with the KAPA Library Quantification kit. Every immunoSEQ 96-well plate was sequenced on a dedicated single-read 150-cycle Illumina NextSeq 550 flow cell. As for the original processing: Because the immunoSEQ output held only junctional sequences and lacked quality scores, the filtering could not match the filtering applied to full-length reads. To assign V/J genes and CDR3, sequences were annotated using PyIR, a Python wrapper for IgBLAST v1.9, with IMGT germline references. Reads were removed for weak V/J assignments (E-value above 1e-6), missing CDR3, stop codons, out-of-frame junctions, or ambiguous translated residues. V3J clonotypes were defined by identical inferred V gene, J gene, and CDR3 amino acid sequence. Percentage overlap between repertoires was calculated by dividing the number of shared unique clonotypes by the size of the smaller repertoire. Repertoire richness was assessed with RTK rarefaction, the Chao1 estimator, and Recon v2.1 estimates of unobserved clonotypes. Generation probabilities for all TCRbeta clonotypes obtained by the gDNA method from a handful of donors were computed using OLGA. The source is immuneACCESS, and TCRdb retained only in-frame sequences with V and J called. Part of the clones is not carried over; for the studies checked, unresolved V genes explain less than half of this, and the remainder is unexplained. That table supplies the V and J calls and clone size; D and trimming were determined from the DNA. In this sample the table shows around 2,000,000 clones, over 85% of which occur a single time. The top ten clonotypes cover 0.95% to 1.5% of the sample.

Broader findings and caveats from the paper: Clonotypes shared by all four sorted-subset donors showed higher generation probabilities than non-shared clonotypes. Rarefaction of sorted-subset datasets indicated incomplete sequencing despite the large sequencing depth. Naive subsets generally had larger estimated clonotype richness than memory subsets. The small number of donors limited the genetic and exposure-history diversity represented. Pairwise subsampling led to the expectation that sequencing depth would affect the degree of clonotype sharing among donors. When several donors were compared, the shared fraction of clonotypes was 5% to 6.5% for naive CD4, less than 4% for naive CD8, more than 2% for memory CD4, and less than 0.45% for memory CD8. Sampling was restricted to blood, and TCR repertoires in tissues likely differ from the TCR repertoires found in blood.

The sequence joins TRBV30 to TRBJ1-5, with the D gene not confidently named. The sample taken for sequencing was naive CD8+ T cells sorted from blood. The cell subset or site label, read with the paper, signifies: CD45RA+CCR7+. This receptor was taken from a man aged 18-30 years in good health. The DNA sequence is as follows: TGTGCCTGGAGTGTTGAGAACAGCCGGGATCAGCCCCAGCATTTT. It specifies CAWSVENSRDQPQHF. Outside the CDR3, residues come from the reference TRBV30 and TRBJ1-5 proteins, so the full variable domain is: SQTIHQWPATLVQPVGSPLSLECTVEGTSNPNLYWYRQAAGRGLQLLFYSVGIGQISSEVPQNLSASRPQDRQFILSSKKLLLSDSGFYLCAWSVENSRDQPQHFGDGTRLSIL.